This is a list of T cell receptor beta chains from one sample in a study of blood T cell repertoires in COVID-19. Sequencing was performed with immunoSEQ multiplex PCR; in TCRdb, only in-frame clones are kept and a portion is missing. The sample carries more than 85,000 clones, around 80% recorded once. The sample was peripheral blood. These receptors were taken from a woman of 80 years or more with acute or convalescent COVID-19. CDR3s include the opening cysteine and the closing phenylalanine or tryptophan. Each record gives: clone size, J gene, D gene, V gene, CDR3 protein, CDR3 DNA. D genes are given only for firm matches. Some rows have no size entry. The others give once, few or many, or a class for an expanded clone.

>.|TRBJ2-5|TRBD2|TRBV6-2/TRBV6-3
CASSTGLAGGQETQYF
TGTGCCAGCAGTACCGGACTAGCGGGGGGGCAAGAGACCCAGTACTTC
>once|TRBJ1-5|TRBD1|TRBV5-6
CASSFWTGSNQPQHF
TGTGCCAGCAGCTTCTGGACAGGTTCCAATCAGCCCCAGCATTTT
>.|TRBJ2-6|TRBD1|TRBV3-1/TRBV3-2
CASSPGTGTGANVLTF
TGTGCCAGCAGCCCAGGGACAGGGACTGGGGCCAACGTCCTGACTTTC
>.|TRBJ2-7|TRBD2|TRBV7-2
CASSRAGTSVTEQYF
TGTGCCAGCAGCCGGGCCGGGACTAGCGTAACCGAGCAGTACTTC
>.|TRBJ1-1|.|TRBV11-2
CASSLAGAPLTEAFF
TGTGCCAGCAGCTTAGCAGGGGCCCCTCTTACTGAAGCTTTCTTT
>.|TRBJ2-4|.|TRBV3-1/TRBV3-2
CASSRLRDIQYF
TGTGCCAGCAGCCGGCTGAGGGACATTCAGTACTTC
>.|TRBJ1-5|TRBD1|TRBV19
CASRRTGGNQPQHF
TGTGCCAGTAGGCGGACAGGGGGCAATCAGCCCCAGCATTTT
>.|TRBJ1-3|.|TRBV19
CASRIRPGTGNTIYF
TGTGCCAGTAGGATCCGCCCAGGGACAGGAAACACCATATATTTT
>.|TRBJ2-5|TRBD1|TRBV28
CASSPSGTGRGETQYF
TGTGCCAGCAGTCCGTCCGGGACAGGGAGGGGGGAGACCCAGTACTTC
>.|TRBJ1-2|.|TRBV28
CASSPLAYGYTF
TGTGCCAGCAGTCCGTTAGCCTATGGCTACACCTTC
>.|TRBJ1-4|.|TRBV19
CASGPSLVEKLFF
TGTGCCAGTGGCCCGAGCCTAGTGGAAAAACTGTTTTTT
>.|TRBJ1-5|.|TRBV6-2/TRBV6-3
CASSRNTQPQHF
TGTGCCAGCAGTCGCAACACTCAGCCCCAGCATTTT
>.|TRBJ1-6|.|TRBV3-1/TRBV3-2
CASSQQYNSPLHF
TGTGCCAGCAGCCAACAGTATAATTCACCCCTCCACTTT
>.|TRBJ1-6|TRBD1|TRBV6-6
CASRLAGTGVIPLHF
TGTGCCAGCAGACTCGCCGGGACAGGGGTTATTCCCCTCCACTTT
>few|TRBJ2-3|TRBD2|TRBV6-2/TRBV6-3
CASSFDRLALGDTQYF
TGTGCCAGCAGTTTCGACCGACTAGCCCTAGGGGATACGCAGTATTTT
>.|TRBJ2-3|TRBD2|TRBV5-1
CASSEAGATDTQYF
TGCGCCAGCAGCGAAGCGGGGGCCACAGATACGCAGTATTTT
>once|TRBJ2-7|.|TRBV29-1
CSVVWGHEQYF
TGCAGCGTCGTATGGGGCCACGAGCAGTACTTC
>.|TRBJ1-1|TRBD1|TRBV4-1
CASSQGDRNTEAFF
TGCGCCAGCAGCCAGGGGGACAGGAACACTGAAGCTTTCTTT
>once|TRBJ1-4|TRBD1|TRBV4-2
CASSPGQGGEKLFF
TGTGCCAGCAGCCCGGGACAGGGTGGCGAAAAACTGTTTTTT
>.|TRBJ2-7|.|TRBV7-3
CASRRDSPLAYEQYF
TGTGCCAGCAGGCGGGACAGTCCTCTGGCCTACGAGCAGTACTTC
>.|TRBJ1-5|.|TRBV19
CASSLDREGGNQPQHF
TGTGCCAGTAGCCTAGACAGAGAAGGGGGCAATCAGCCCCAGCATTTT
>once|TRBJ2-5|TRBD2|TRBV5-8
CASSWGTSGEETQYF
TGTGCCAGCAGCTGGGGGACTAGCGGGGAAGAGACCCAGTACTTC
>.|TRBJ2-7|TRBD2|TRBV19
CASSGTYTSGASYEQYF
TGTGCCAGTAGCGGGACTTACACTAGCGGCGCCTCCTACGAGCAGTACTTC
>.|TRBJ2-7|.|TRBV6-5
CASSYQGGGVEQYF
TGTGCCAGCAGTTACCAGGGAGGCGGGGTCGAGCAGTACTTC
>.|TRBJ1-1|TRBD1|TRBV7-3
CASSLARGTEAFF
TGTGCCAGCAGCTTAGCCAGGGGGACTGAAGCTTTCTTT
>.|TRBJ2-2|.|TRBV5-1
CASSFREVTGELFF
TGCGCCAGCAGCTTCAGGGAAGTCACCGGGGAGCTGTTTTTT
>.|TRBJ1-3|TRBD1|TRBV5-1
CASSLAPGGGGNTIYF
TGCGCCAGCAGCTTGGCCCCAGGGGGAGGCGGAAACACCATATATTTT
>.|TRBJ1-2|.|TRBV12-5
CASGLVPVREGYGYTF
TGTGCTAGTGGTTTGGTACCGGTCAGGGAGGGCTATGGCTACACCTTC
>few|TRBJ1-5|.|TRBV6-5
CASNRQWDQPQHF
TGTGCCAGCAACCGACAGTGGGATCAGCCCCAGCATTTT
>.|TRBJ2-7|TRBD1|TRBV30
CAWTRQGASYEQYF
TGTGCCTGGACCCGACAGGGGGCATCCTACGAGCAGTACTTC
>.|TRBJ2-2|.|TRBV6-5
CASTGGTGELFF
TGTGCCAGCACCGGGGGTACCGGGGAGCTGTTTTTT
>.|TRBJ1-2|.|TRBV5-6
CASSLELGHGYTF
TGTGCCAGCAGCCTGGAGTTGGGGCATGGCTACACCTTC
>.|TRBJ2-7|TRBD2|TRBV5-1
CASSLGTSKGYEQYF
TGCGCCAGCAGCTTGGGGACTAGTAAAGGGTACGAGCAGTACTTC
>.|TRBJ1-2|TRBD1|TRBV25-1
CASSVPGQGDGYTF
TGTGCCAGCAGTGTGCCGGGACAGGGGGATGGCTACACCTTC
>.|TRBJ1-4|.|TRBV7-2
CASSPTYGGGEKLFF
TGTGCCAGCAGCCCGACTTACGGGGGAGGTGAAAAACTGTTTTTT
>.|TRBJ1-1|.|TRBV13
CASSLRRNTEAFF
TGTGCCAGCAGCTTACGGAGGAACACTGAAGCTTTCTTT
>few|TRBJ2-3|.|TRBV5-4
CASTRDRGTDTQYF
TGTGCCAGCACCCGCGACCGGGGCACAGATACGCAGTATTTT
>.|TRBJ1-1|TRBD1|TRBV6-5
CASSYSGTGMNTEAFF
TGTGCCAGCAGCTACTCCGGGACAGGGATGAACACTGAAGCTTTCTTT
>.|TRBJ2-7|.|TRBV6-6
CASTISGTYEQYF
TGTGCCAGCACTATTTCAGGAACCTACGAGCAGTACTTC
>.|TRBJ2-2|.|TRBV3-1/TRBV3-2
CASSQGHRTGELFF
TGTGCCAGCAGCCAAGGGCATCGCACCGGGGAGCTGTTTTTT
>.|TRBJ2-5|.|TRBV28
CASSPWTDQETQYF
TGTGCCAGCAGTCCCTGGACAGACCAAGAGACCCAGTACTTC
>.|TRBJ2-4|TRBD2|TRBV6-2/TRBV6-3
CASSYNSGRSKNIQYF
TGTGCCAGCAGTTACAATAGCGGGAGAAGCAAAAACATTCAGTACTTC
>.|TRBJ1-1|.|TRBV10-3
CAISGRGTEAFF
TGTGCCATCAGTGGTCGGGGAACTGAAGCTTTCTTT
>once|TRBJ2-3|.|TRBV13
CASSPKGPTSTDTQYF
TGTGCCAGCAGCCCCAAGGGGCCGACGAGCACAGATACGCAGTATTTT
>few|TRBJ1-1|TRBD1|TRBV4-1
CASSQVWTGDTEAFF
TGCGCCAGCAGCCAAGTTTGGACAGGGGACACTGAAGCTTTCTTT
>.|TRBJ2-3|.|TRBV3-1/TRBV3-2
CASSPDQNTQYF
TGTGCCAGCAGCCCAGACCAAAATACGCAGTATTTT
>.|TRBJ2-5|TRBD2|TRBV7-2
CASSSLAGISETQYF
TGTGCCAGCAGCTCCCTAGCGGGAATTTCGGAGACCCAGTACTTC
>.|TRBJ2-7|TRBD2|TRBV7-2
CASSAAPQGAGVDEQYF
TGTGCCAGCAGCGCCGCCCCTCAGGGAGCGGGAGTAGACGAGCAGTACTTC
>few|TRBJ2-7|TRBD1|TRBV10-1
CASSGTGGYEQYF
TGCGCCAGCAGTGGGACAGGGGGTTACGAGCAGTACTTC
>.|TRBJ2-1|.|TRBV3-1/TRBV3-2
CASSQEGGGRGEQFF
TGTGCCAGCAGCCAAGAGGGGGGGGGCCGAGGTGAGCAGTTCTTC
>.|TRBJ1-4|.|TRBV19
CASSISRDNEKLFF
TGTGCCAGTAGTATTAGCAGGGATAATGAAAAACTGTTTTTT